This T cell receptor (beta chain) was sequenced during a study of blood T cell repertoires in COVID-19 (dated by TCRdb to 2020 to 2022). Regarding the study in general: Samples covering the acute and convalescent phases of COVID-19 were provided by collaborators in the United States, Italy and Spain. Where HLA class I and class II types were available, the types were taken from metadata supplied by the sample provider, not from assay-based typing. The repertoires were made available in a free public database intended to serve as a resource for research on the immune response to SARS-CoV-2. The material from the prospective study consisted of cDNA or gDNA derived from T cells, B-cell-depleted T cells, or PBMCs. Sample metadata almost always included a de-identified subject ID, COVID-19 status, age in years and sex. Samples were obtained from the ongoing ImmuneRACE study (first 160 participants) and from some 1,300 subjects provided by 6 global collaborators. Deeply sampled blood TCRbeta repertoires from subjects exposed to, actively infected with, or recovered from COVID-19 were included in the dataset.

With respect to this clone: No antigen is known for it. Base qualities were left out, and no much larger clone turns up one base away.

The immunoSEQ Assay, a bias-controlled multiplex PCR, was used to amplify TCRbeta CDR3 regions from genomic DNA. In the paper's pipeline: Within the assay, amplification of reference gene primers was used to estimate how many nucleated cells each sample contained. To quantify the absolute abundance of each unique TCRbeta CDR3 rearrangement, sequence reads were collapsed and filtered. Productive Simpson clonality was computed per sample as the square root of Simpson's diversity index over productive rearrangements. TCRdb re-hosts the immuneACCESS table, in-frame sequences only. Its copies lack some clones; in the studies checked, an unresolved V gene accounts for under half of them, and the cause for the rest is not known. V, J and clone size were drawn from that table, and D and trimming were deduced from the DNA. This sample has a few hundred thousand clones in its table, and 75% to 90% of those were observed once. The top ten clones comprise more than 0.95% of the sample.

Participants in the prospective study were enrolled through a virtual design, were aged roughly 18 to 100 years, and lived in 24 United States geographic areas. Cohort assignment in the prospective study relied on participant-reported clinical history from a screening survey and a study questionnaire. ImmuneRACE Cohort 3 recovered participants were defined by two consecutive negative NP/OP PCR tests, healthcare professional clearance, or symptom resolution. Mobile phlebotomists in the prospective study collected whole blood, serum and a nasopharyngeal or oropharyngeal swab from every participant. Participants in the prospective study had the option to provide additional blood draws and questionnaires over a roughly two-month period. Before DNA extraction, blood samples from the prospective study were shipped at room temperature or frozen. From the cysteine through the phenylalanine, the CDR3 covers 11 amino acids. The sequence is cut down to CDR3 DNA, 33 bases in frame from base 1. The germline V gene (reference sequence) specifies LNHDA as CDR1 and SQIVND as CDR2. At the junction V is shortened by 7 bases and J by 3 bases, with 6 bases in between.

On the study overall, not on this receptor specifically: Clinical and demographic metadata were provided uncurated, with the amount varying by source and participant.

Sequenced: PBMCs or T cells enriched from blood (not recorded which). The chain is encoded by TRBV19 joined to TRBJ1-1, with the D gene too uncertain to name. The receptor was isolated from a man between 25 and 39 years old who had recovered from COVID-19. The CDR3 loop reads CASNRDTEAFF. The nucleotide sequence reads as follows: TGTGCCAGTAATCGGGACACTGAAGCTTTCTTT. Outside the CDR3, residues come from the reference TRBV19 and TRBJ1-1 proteins, so the full variable domain is: DGGITQSPKYLFRKEGQNVTLSCEQNLNHDAMYWYRQDPGQGLRLIYYSQIVNDFQKGDIAEGYSVSREKKESFPLTVTSAQKNPTAFYLCASNRDTEAFFGQGTRLTVV.